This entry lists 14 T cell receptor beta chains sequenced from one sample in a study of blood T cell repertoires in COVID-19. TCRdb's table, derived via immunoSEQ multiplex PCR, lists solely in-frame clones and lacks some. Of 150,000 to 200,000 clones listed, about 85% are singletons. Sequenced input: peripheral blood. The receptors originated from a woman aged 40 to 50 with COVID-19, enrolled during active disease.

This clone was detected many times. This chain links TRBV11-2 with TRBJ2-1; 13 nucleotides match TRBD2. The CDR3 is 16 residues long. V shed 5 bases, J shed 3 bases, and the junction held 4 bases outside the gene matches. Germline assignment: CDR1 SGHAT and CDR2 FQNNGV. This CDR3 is CASSPGTSGIYNEQFF. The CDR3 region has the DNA TGTGCCAGCAGCCCCGGGACTAGCGGGATCTACAATGAGCAGTTCTTC.

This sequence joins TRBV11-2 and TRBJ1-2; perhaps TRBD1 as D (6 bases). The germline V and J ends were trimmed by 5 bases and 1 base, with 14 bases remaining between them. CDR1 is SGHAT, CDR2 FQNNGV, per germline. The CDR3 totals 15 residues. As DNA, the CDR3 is TGTGCCAGCAGCCCCACAGGGAGACGTAACTATGGCTACACCTTC. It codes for CASSPTGRRNYGYTF.

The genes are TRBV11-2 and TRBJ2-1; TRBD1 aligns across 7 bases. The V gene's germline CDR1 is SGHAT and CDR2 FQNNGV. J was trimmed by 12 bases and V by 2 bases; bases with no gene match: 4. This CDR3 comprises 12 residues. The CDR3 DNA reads TGTGCCAGCAGCTTAAGGACAGGAACGCAGTTCTTC. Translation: CASSLRTGTQFF.

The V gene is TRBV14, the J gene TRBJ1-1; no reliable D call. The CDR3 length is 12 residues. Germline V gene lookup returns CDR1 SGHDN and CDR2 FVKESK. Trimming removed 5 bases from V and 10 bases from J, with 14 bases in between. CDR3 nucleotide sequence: TGTGCCAGCAGCTTCCCCGGTTTAGTAGCTTTCTTT. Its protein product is CASSFPGLVAFF.

The CDR3 loop reads CASRDRVRTEAFF. The CDR3 DNA follows: TGTGCCAGCAGAGACAGGGTTCGCACTGAAGCTTTCTTT. The chain is built from TRBV6-5 and TRBJ1-1, with 7 bases that match TRBD1. Looked up from germline, CDR1 is MNHEY and CDR2 is SVGAGI. The CDR3 extends over 13 amino acids. V lost 6 bases to trimming and J lost 4 bases; unmatched junction nucleotides: 5.

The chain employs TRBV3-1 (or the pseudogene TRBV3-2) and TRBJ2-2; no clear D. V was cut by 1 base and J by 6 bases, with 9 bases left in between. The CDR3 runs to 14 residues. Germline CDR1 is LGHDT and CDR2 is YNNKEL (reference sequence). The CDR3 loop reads CASSQGRLAGELFF. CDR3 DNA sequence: TGTGCCAGCAGCCAAGGACGGCTAGCCGGGGAGCTGTTTTTT.

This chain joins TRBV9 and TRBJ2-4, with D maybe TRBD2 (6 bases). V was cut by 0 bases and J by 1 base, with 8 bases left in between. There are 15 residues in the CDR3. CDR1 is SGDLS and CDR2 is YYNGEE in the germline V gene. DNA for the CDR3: TGTGCCAGCAGCGTAGGCGGAGGGGCCAAAAACATTCAGTACTTC. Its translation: CASSVGGGAKNIQYF.

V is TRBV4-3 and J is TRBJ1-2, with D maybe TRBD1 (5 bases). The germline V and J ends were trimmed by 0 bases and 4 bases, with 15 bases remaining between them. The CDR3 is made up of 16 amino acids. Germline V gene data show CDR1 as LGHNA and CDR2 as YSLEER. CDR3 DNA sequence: TGCGCCAGCAGCCAAGAATGGGGCCGACAGAGCTATGGCTACACCTTC. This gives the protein CASSQEWGRQSYGYTF.

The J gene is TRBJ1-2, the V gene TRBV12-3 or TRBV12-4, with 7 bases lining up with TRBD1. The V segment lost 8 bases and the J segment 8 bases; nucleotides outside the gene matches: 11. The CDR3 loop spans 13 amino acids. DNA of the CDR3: TGTGCCAGCGGACGAACTGAACAGGGGGGCTACACCTTC. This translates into CASGRTEQGGYTF.

The chain's CDR3 is CASSSGGAGGTEAFF. The DNA for the CDR3 is TGTGCCAGCAGCTCCGGCGGGGCTGGGGGCACTGAAGCTTTCTTT. The chain employs TRBV5-4 and TRBJ1-1, with TRBD1 as a possible D gene (5 bases). V was pared by 3 bases and J by 4 bases, with 16 bases between. From germline, CDR1 is SGHNT and CDR2 YYREEE (reference sequence). This CDR3 comprises 15 residues. The full variable domain, completed using reference TRBV5-4 and TRBJ1-1, is ETGVTQSPTHLIKTRGQQVTLRCSSQSGHNTVSWYQQALGQGPQFIFQYYREEENGRGNFPPRFSGLQFPNYSSELNVNALELDDSALYLCASSSGGAGGTEAFFGQGTRLTVV.

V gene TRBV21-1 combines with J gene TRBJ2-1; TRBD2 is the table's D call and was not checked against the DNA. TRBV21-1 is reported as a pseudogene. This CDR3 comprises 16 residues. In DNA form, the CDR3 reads TGTGCCAGCAGCAATGGCGGGGGCCTATTCTACAATGAGCAGTTCTTC. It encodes CASSNGGGLFYNEQFF.

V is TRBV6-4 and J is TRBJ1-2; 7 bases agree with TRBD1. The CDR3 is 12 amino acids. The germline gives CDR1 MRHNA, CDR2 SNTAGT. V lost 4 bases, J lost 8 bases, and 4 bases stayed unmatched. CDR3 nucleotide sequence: TGTGCCAGCAGTGGACACAGGGGAGGCTACACCTTC. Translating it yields CASSGHRGGYTF.

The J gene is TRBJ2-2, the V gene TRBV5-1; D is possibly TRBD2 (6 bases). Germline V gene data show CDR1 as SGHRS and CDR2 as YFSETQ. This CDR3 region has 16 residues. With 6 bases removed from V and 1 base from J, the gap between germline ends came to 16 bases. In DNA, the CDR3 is TGCGCCAGCATTGCAGTCGGGCGGGGGAACACCGGGGAGCTGTTTTTT. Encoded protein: CASIAVGRGNTGELFF.

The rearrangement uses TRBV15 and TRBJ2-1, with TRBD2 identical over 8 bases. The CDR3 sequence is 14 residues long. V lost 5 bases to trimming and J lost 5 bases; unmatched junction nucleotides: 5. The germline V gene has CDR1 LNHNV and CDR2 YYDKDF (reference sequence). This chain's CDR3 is CATSFRTSHNEQFF. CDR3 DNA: TGTGCCACCAGCTTTCGGACTAGCCACAATGAGCAGTTCTTC. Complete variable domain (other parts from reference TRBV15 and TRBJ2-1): DAMVIQNPRYQVTQFGKPVTLSCSQTLNHNVMYWYQQKSSQAPKLLFHYYDKDFNNEADTPDNFQSRRPNTSFCFLDIRSPGLGDTAMYLCATSFRTSHNEQFFGPGTRLTVL.